This TCR beta chain was identified during a study of cytomegalovirus exposure and HLA in healthy donors. Overall study results and limits: Among donors in an Asian-associated ancestry cluster, a later analysis reportedly found fewer N-insertions than the approximately 700-donor mean. Among TCR beta chains, those listed as cytomegalovirus-associated numbered about 160. Later on, an analysis tied 15,000 to 20,000 TCR beta sequences to HLA alleles at 0.05 false discovery rate.

With 60 Vbeta and 13 Jbeta primers, the PCR was carried out. Produced via immunoSEQ multiplex PCR; TCRdb's table is partial and in-frame only. Of roughly 100,000 clones listed, about four fifths were seen once; the top ten hold about 5%. Unrecorded immune exposures were likely, despite nominal health at sampling. About this clone itself: Its antigen is still unknown.

V lost 10 bases to trimming and J lost 0 bases, with 7 bases between them. The CDR3 totals 13 residues. Per germline, CDR1 SNHLY and CDR2 FYNNEI. The source is a woman aged 40-49 years in good health and CMV-seronegative. The chain carries TRBV2 and TRBJ1-6; D unresolved. The specimen was PBMCs. CDR3 sequence: CATRYSYNSPLHF. CDR3 sequence (DNA): TGTGCCACTAGGTACTCCTATAATTCACCCCTCCACTTT.